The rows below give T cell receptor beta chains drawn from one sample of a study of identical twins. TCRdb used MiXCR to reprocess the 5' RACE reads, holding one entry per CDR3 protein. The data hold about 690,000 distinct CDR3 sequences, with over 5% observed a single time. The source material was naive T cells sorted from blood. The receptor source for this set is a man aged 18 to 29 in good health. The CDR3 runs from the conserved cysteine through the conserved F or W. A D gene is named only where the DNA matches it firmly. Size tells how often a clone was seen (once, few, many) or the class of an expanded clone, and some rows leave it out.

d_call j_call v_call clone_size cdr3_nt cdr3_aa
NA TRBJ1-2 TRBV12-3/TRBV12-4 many TGTGCCAGCAGTTTAGTTGGCAGTTATGGCTACACCTTC CASSLVGSYGYTF
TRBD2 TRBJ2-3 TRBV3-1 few TGTGCCAGCAGCCAAGATGGGATAGCGGGAGATACGCAGTATTTT CASSQDGIAGDTQYF
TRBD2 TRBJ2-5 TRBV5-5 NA TGTGCCAGCAGCTTGACTAGCGGGTACCAAGAGACCCAGTACTTC CASSLTSGYQETQYF
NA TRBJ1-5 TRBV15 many TGTGCCACCAGCAGAGATTTGGGGAGCAATCAGCCCCAGCATTTT CATSRDLGSNQPQHF
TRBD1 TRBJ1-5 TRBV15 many TGTGCCACCAGCGGCAGGACAGGGTTGCGGAGCGATCAGCCCCAGCATTTT CATSGRTGLRSDQPQHF
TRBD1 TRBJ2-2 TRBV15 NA TGTGCCACCAGCAGCAGGGGGCCGGACACCGGGGAGCTGTTTTTT CATSSRGPDTGELFF
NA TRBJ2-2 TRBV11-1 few TGTGCCAGCAGCTTAACAGGGAAGGACGGGGAGCTGTTTTTT CASSLTGKDGELFF
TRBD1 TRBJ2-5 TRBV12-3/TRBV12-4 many TGTGCCAGCAGTCGGGACAGGGGTCAAGAGACCCAGTACTTC CASSRDRGQETQYF
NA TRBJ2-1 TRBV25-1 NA TGTGCCAGCGTCGGGGCCCGGAAGTTCTTC CASVGARKFF
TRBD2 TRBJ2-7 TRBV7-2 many TGTGCCAGCAGCCTCGCATGGGCGGGAGGGCCTTACGAGCAGTACTTC CASSLAWAGGPYEQYF
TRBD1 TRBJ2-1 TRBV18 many TGTGCCAGCTCTCCTCCGGACAGGGTCGACGTTAATGAGCAGTTCTTC CASSPPDRVDVNEQFF
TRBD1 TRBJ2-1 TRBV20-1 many TGCAGTGTCGCGAGACAGGGTCTTGAGCAGTTCTTC CSVARQGLEQFF
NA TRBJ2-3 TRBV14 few TGTGCCAGCAGCCAAGACGGCTTATTAGGGTGGGAGACCGCAGATACGCAGTATTTT CASSQDGLLGWETADTQYF
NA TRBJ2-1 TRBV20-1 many TGCAGTGCTAGTTTCGATGAGCAGTTCTTC CSASFDEQFF
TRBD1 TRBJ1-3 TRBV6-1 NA TGTGCCAGCAGGGGGGACAGGGTCGCTGGAAACACCATATATTTT CASRGDRVAGNTIYF
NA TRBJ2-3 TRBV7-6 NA TGTGCCAGCAGCTCCCGACGGGGGACTAGCACAGATACGCAGTATTTT CASSSRRGTSTDTQYF
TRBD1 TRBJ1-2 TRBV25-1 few TGTGCCAAAACGGGACAGCTTGCCCTTAACTATGGCTACACCTTC CAKTGQLALNYGYTF
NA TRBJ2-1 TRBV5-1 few TGCGCCAGCAGGACCGGGACTTCCAATGAGCAGTTCTTC CASRTGTSNEQFF
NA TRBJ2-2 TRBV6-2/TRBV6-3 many TGTGCCAGCAGCAGGGACTGGCTGAACACCGGGGAGCTGTTTTTT CASSRDWLNTGELFF
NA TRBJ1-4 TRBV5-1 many TGCGCCAGCAGCTTGGCCGGGATCCGTGAAAAACTGTTTTTT CASSLAGIREKLFF
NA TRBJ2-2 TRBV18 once TGTGCCAGCTCACCACAAGGGCAAACCACCGGGGAGCTGTTTTTT CASSPQGQTTGELFF
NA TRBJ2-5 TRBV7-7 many TGTGCCAGCAGCTCGGGAGACCCAGGGGCCCAGTACTTC CASSSGDPGAQYF
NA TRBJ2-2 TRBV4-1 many TGCGCCAGCAGCCAGGAAACAGTGGTGTTTTTT CASSQETVVFF
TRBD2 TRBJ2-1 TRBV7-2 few TGTGCCAGCAGCTACACGGGACTAGCCTACAATGAGCAGTTCTTC CASSYTGLAYNEQFF